Listed here is a single TCR beta chain. Its cognate antigen has yet to be identified. Per-nucleotide qualities are absent, and no much larger clonotype sits a single base away. This record comes from a study of blood T cell repertoires in COVID-19 (dated by TCRdb to 2018 to 2020). Regarding the complete study: Samples covering the acute and convalescent phases of COVID-19 were provided by collaborators in the United States, Italy and Spain. Where available, HLA class I and class II types were taken from metadata supplied by the sample provider and were not determined by assay-based typing. The dataset comprised deeply sampled blood TCRbeta repertoires from subjects exposed to, actively infected with, or recovered from COVID-19. The sample metadata nearly always contained a de-identified subject ID, COVID-19 status, age in years and sex. The samples were drawn from the first 160 participants of the ongoing ImmuneRACE study and from roughly 1,300 subjects provided by 6 global collaborators. The repertoires were made available in a free public database intended to serve as a resource for research on the immune response to SARS-CoV-2. The prospective study material was composed of cDNA or gDNA derived from T cells, B-cell-depleted T cells, or PBMCs.

Trimming costs V 2 bases and J 6 bases, and their ends lie 14 bases apart. The CDR3 covers 15 residues, taking in both the cysteine and the phenylalanine. The entry retains the CDR3 DNA only, 45 bases that are in frame from base 1. As encoded in the germline V gene (reference sequence), CDR1 is LNHNV while CDR2 is YYDKDF. A second Seattle source provided samples from volunteer blood donors who had recovered from COVID-19. Each collaborating institution followed its own protocols to collect whole blood in K2EDTA tubes. For TCRbeta analysis, collaborators shipped samples in one of three forms: frozen whole blood, isolated PBMCs, or DNA extracted from either of those sample types. Broader findings and caveats from the paper: The quantity of clinical and demographic metadata differed by source and by participant and was supplied without curation.

TCRbeta CDR3 regions were amplified from genomic DNA by means of the immunoSEQ Assay, a bias-controlled multiplex PCR. On the authors' methods: Within the assay, amplification of reference gene primers was used to estimate how many nucleated cells each sample contained. Sequence reads were collapsed and filtered to measure the absolute abundance of every unique TCRbeta CDR3 rearrangement. Productive Simpson clonality was computed per sample as the square root of Simpson's diversity index over productive rearrangements. What TCRdb holds here is the immuneACCESS table cut down to in-frame rearrangements. Part of the clones is not present; checked against another copy, under half of the missing clones reflect an unresolved V gene, and the others are unexplained. From that table come the V and J calls and clone size; the DNA was used to work out D and trimming. A total of about 260,000 clones appear in this sample, 80% to 90% of them only once. About 1.6% of the sample belongs to the ten largest clones.

The sample comprised peripheral blood. This sequence uses TRBV15 and TRBJ1-3; the best D guess is TRBD1, with 6 bases matching. The sequence was collected from a woman aged 40 to 49 who had recovered from COVID-19. The CDR3 protein is CATSRNRVGENTIYF. The sequenced DNA is TGTGCCACCAGCAGAAACAGGGTTGGAGAAAACACCATATATTTT.